This T cell receptor beta chain is from a study of blood T cell repertoires in COVID-19. Produced via immunoSEQ multiplex PCR; TCRdb's table is partial and in-frame only. Of about 280,000 clones listed, about nine tenths are singletons. Trimming removed 4 bases from V and 1 base from J; junction bases left unmatched: 7. This CDR3 spans 15 amino acids. Germline V gene lookup returns CDR1 SGHNT and CDR2 YYREEE (reference sequence). This sequence joins TRBV5-4 and TRBJ1-1; the match to TRBD1 covers 7 bases. The receptor was isolated from a man aged 45-65 years with acute or convalescent COVID-19. Source material: peripheral blood. The CDR3 here is CASSTWTGRNTEAFF. In DNA form, the CDR3 reads TGTGCCAGCAGCACATGGACAGGTAGGAACACTGAAGCTTTCTTT.